These 25 T cell receptor beta chains share one sample of origin, sequenced in a study of metastatic and nonmetastatic thyroid tumors. Thyroid surgery was performed in patients who had received no treatment beforehand. MiXCR was used by TCRdb to re-call the PCR reads. The data contain about 33,000 clones, over 15% of them singletons. The material sequenced was blood. The source of these receptors is a female donor with papillary thyroid cancer or a benign thyroid nodule (not recorded which). Some clones in this sample may be carry-over from other donors' samples.

The sample holds many counts of this clone. The rearrangement joins TRBV6-2 or TRBV6-3 to TRBJ1-2; 7 bases align to TRBD1. V lost 6 bases to trimming and J lost 5 bases; unmatched junction nucleotides: 3. The germline V gene encodes CDR1 MNHEY and CDR2 SVGEGT. This CDR3 contains 12 residues. The CDR3 DNA reads TGTGCCAGCAGGGAGACAGGGTATGGCTACACCTTC. Encoded protein: CASRETGYGYTF.

The chain has TRBV2 and TRBJ1-2; D is perhaps TRBD1 (5 bases). Germline V lookup: CDR1 SNHLY, CDR2 FYNNEI. The CDR3 covers 15 residues. V lost 6 bases to trimming and J lost 4 bases, with 18 bases between them. CDR3 coding DNA: TGTGCCAGCAGCCCAGGCAGGGACCAGTTCTATGGCTACACCTTC. Translating gives CASSPGRDQFYGYTF.

The sample holds a few counts of this clone. The rearrangement links TRBV28 to TRBJ1-2; D might be TRBD1 (5 bases). V was shortened by 6 bases and J by 0 bases, with 11 bases between the two germline ends. The germline CDR1 and CDR2 sequences are MDHEN and SYDVKM. This CDR3 contains 14 residues. This CDR3 is CASSYGGSNYGYTF. The CDR3 DNA is TGTGCCAGCAGCTACGGGGGGTCTAACTATGGCTACACCTTC.

This clone came up many times. This chain connects TRBV6-5 to TRBJ1-1; D is uncertain. Germline lookup yields CDR1 MNHEY and CDR2 SVGAGI. The CDR3 is 13 amino acids. The V gene lost 2 bases and the J gene lost 1 base, with 5 bases spanning the gap. CDR3 residues: CASSYVENTEAFF. In DNA form, the CDR3 reads TGTGCCAGCAGTTACGTGGAGAACACTGAAGCTTTCTTT.

This clone was recorded only once. The chain combines TRBV11-2 with TRBJ2-3; no firm D call. The CDR3 totals 14 residues. Germline loops: CDR1 SGHAT, CDR2 FQNNGV. V lost 5 bases to trimming and J lost 6 bases, with 15 bases between them. The CDR3 nucleotides are TGTGCCAGCAGCCCCTCTTACTCAGCGGATACGCAGTATTTT. Protein sequence: CASSPSYSADTQYF.

This clone was counted at least ten times. The V and J genes are TRBV13 and TRBJ2-3; 9 positions agree with TRBD2. V shed 5 bases and J 4 bases; nucleotides not matched to a gene: 13. There are 17 residues in the CDR3. Germline lookup yields CDR1 PRHDT and CDR2 FYEKMQ (reference sequence). The CDR3 DNA reads as TGTGCCAGCAGCGCTCCACGGGGACTAGCTGTGGCAGATACGCAGTATTTT. Encoded protein: CASSAPRGLAVADTQYF.

In the case of this clone: The junction departs from the called germline gene at one end, perhaps through a read error. The J gene is TRBJ2-7, the V gene TRBV7-3; D ambiguous. Germline-derived CDR1 and CDR2 are SGHTA and FQGTGA. This CDR3 has 15 residues. CDR3 amino acids: CASSISTGELYQQYF. CDR3 nucleotide sequence: TGTGCCAGCAGCATATCGACCGGAGAGCTCTACCAGCAGTACTTC. Combining the CDR3 with reference TRBV7-3 and TRBJ2-7 gives the whole variable domain GAGVSQTPSNKVTEKGKYVELRCDPISGHTALYWYRQSLGQGPEFLIYFQGTGAADDSGLPNDRFFAVRPEGSVSTLKIQRTERGDSAVYLCASSISTGELYQQYFGPGTRLTVT.

Points on this clone: A junction boundary mismatches the germline segment, possibly from a read error. The CDR3 is CASSLGDWGYEHYF. For the CDR3, the DNA is TGCGCCAGCAGCTTGGGGGACTGGGGCTACGAGCATTACTTC. V gene TRBV5-1 combines with J gene TRBJ2-7, with D possibly being TRBD2 (6 bases). This CDR3 comprises 14 residues. The germline gives CDR1 SGHRS, CDR2 YFSETQ.

This sequence joins TRBV9 and TRBJ2-7, with D possibly being TRBD1 or TRBD2 (5 bases each). Per the germline V gene, CDR1 is SGDLS and CDR2 is YYNGEE. CDR3 length: 15 amino acids. V lost 4 bases and J 2 bases, leaving 16 bases between the germline ends. The CDR3 here is CASSIGWDQAYEQYF. The CDR3 nucleotides are TGTGCCAGCAGCATAGGGTGGGACCAGGCCTACGAGCAGTACTTC. The variable domain in full, completed from reference TRBV9 and TRBJ2-7, reads DSGVTQTPKHLITATGQRVTLRCSPRSGDLSVYWYQQSLDQGLQFLIQYYNGEERAKGNILERFSAQQFPDLHSELNLSSLELGDSALYFCASSIGWDQAYEQYFGPGTRLTVT.

This clone was seen ten or more times. The chain carries TRBV7-3 and TRBJ1-6; no clear D gene. Per germline, CDR1 SGHTA and CDR2 FQGTGA. The CDR3 is 15 amino acids. Between the trimmed V and J ends, which lost 2 bases and 6 bases, there was a span of 11 bases. CDR3: CASSLSANPNSPLHF. The CDR3 DNA reads TGTGCCAGCAGCTTATCGGCGAACCCTAATTCACCCCTCCACTTT.

V gene TRBV5-1 combines with J gene TRBJ1-1; D not resolved. Germline CDR1 is SGHRS and CDR2 is YFSETQ. This CDR3 has 14 residues. V was pared by 4 bases and J by 3 bases, with 13 bases between. The CDR3 protein is CASSAEVGYTEAFF. The DNA of the CDR3 is TGCGCCAGCAGCGCCGAGGTGGGGTACACTGAAGCTTTCTTT.

This clone was recorded many times. The V call is TRBV7-2, the J call TRBJ2-1; no clear D gene. Looked up from germline, CDR1 is SGHTA and CDR2 is FQGNSA. The V end lost 5 bases, the J end lost 8 bases, and 16 bases lay between the germline ends. This CDR3 is built from 14 residues. The CDR3 nucleotides read TGTGCCAGCAGCCTTATGATTGGTTTCTATGAGCAGTTCTTC. Translating it yields CASSLMIGFYEQFF.

This clone is deemed medium-sized. The CDR3 sequence: CASSSTGTGPYNEQFF. CDR3 coding DNA: TGTGCCAGCAGTTCCACCGGGACAGGGCCCTACAATGAGCAGTTCTTC. The gene calls are TRBV6-6 and TRBJ2-1; 9 bases align to TRBD1. Trimming took 4 bases from V and 2 from J; bases not matched to a gene: 6. The germline V gene encodes CDR1 MNHNY and CDR2 SVGAGI (reference sequence). CDR3 length equals 16 residues.

This clone has ten or more counts. The V call is TRBV18, the J call TRBJ1-1; 8 bases fit TRBD1. Unmatched junction bases numbered 2, after V lost 3 bases and J lost 5 bases. Germline assignment: CDR1 KGHSH and CDR2 LQKENI. The length of the CDR3 is 13 residues. CDR3 DNA: TGTGCCAGCTCACCGGACAGGGAAACTGAAGCTTTCTTT. Translated, it gives CASSPDRETEAFF.

In its sample, this clone was seen many times. V and J are TRBV18 and TRBJ1-4; maybe TRBD1 (6 bases). The CDR3 has 15 amino acids. The germline CDR1 and CDR2 sequences are KGHSH and LQKENI. V shed 5 bases and J shed 3 bases, with 13 bases lying between them. CDR3 in amino acids: CASSSNREANEKLFF. CDR3 coding DNA: TGTGCCAGCTCATCAAACAGGGAGGCTAATGAAAAACTGTTTTTT.

This clone was detected ten times or more. The V and J genes are TRBV5-1 and TRBJ1-5, with 11 bases that match TRBD1. This CDR3 is built from 14 residues. V lost 3 bases to trimming and J lost 7 bases; unmatched junction nucleotides: 3. Germline assignment: CDR1 SGHRS and CDR2 YFSETQ. The DNA of the CDR3 is TGCGCCAGCAGCTCTGGGACAGGGGGGCAGCCCCAGCATTTT. It specifies CASSSGTGGQPQHF. The variable domain in full, completed from reference TRBV5-1 and TRBJ1-5, reads KAGVTQTPRYLIKTRGQQVTLSCSPISGHRSVSWYQQTPGQGLQFLFEYFSETQRNKGNFPGRFSGRQFSNSRSEMNVSTLELGDSALYLCASSSGTGGQPQHFGDGTRLSIL.

The chain joins TRBV5-1 to TRBJ2-7; the D gene could be TRBD1 or TRBD2 (5 bases each). This CDR3 contains 14 residues. Trimming removed 4 bases from V and 5 bases from J, with 16 bases in between. CDR1 is SGHRS, CDR2 YFSETQ, per germline. Here the CDR3 DNA reads TGCGCCAGCAGCAGCGACGGGACGGACAACGAGCAGTACTTC. This gives the protein CASSSDGTDNEQYF.

This clone was counted ten times or more. V and J are TRBV11-2 and TRBJ2-5; D is uncertain. Germline CDR1 and CDR2: SGHAT and FQNNGV. The V and J ends lost 1 base and 5 bases respectively, with 5 bases between them. The CDR3 length is 12 residues. The CDR3 spells CASSLGLETQYF. The CDR3 nucleotides are TGTGCCAGCAGCTTAGGTTTGGAGACCCAGTACTTC.

This clone was seen ten or more times. CDR3 nucleotides: TGCGCCAGCAGCCCTGGACCCTCCCCGAGAACAGATACGCAGTATTTT. It codes for CASSPGPSPRTDTQYF. J is TRBJ2-3 and V is TRBV5-1; D is undetermined. Germline V gives CDR1 SGHRS, CDR2 YFSETQ. The CDR3 is 16 residues long. V was pared by 4 bases and J by 3 bases, with 18 bases between. The entire variable domain, with the rest obtained from reference TRBV5-1 and TRBJ2-3, is as follows: KAGVTQTPRYLIKTRGQQVTLSCSPISGHRSVSWYQQTPGQGLQFLFEYFSETQRNKGNFPGRFSGRQFSNSRSEMNVSTLELGDSALYLCASSPGPSPRTDTQYFGPGTRLTVL.

This clone was observed many times. The chain has TRBV14 and TRBJ2-1; D ambiguous. V lost 1 base and J lost 6, with 7 bases in between. This CDR3 spans 13 amino acids. Germline V gene sequence: CDR1 SGHDN, CDR2 FVKESK. CDR3 residues: CASSQATANEQFF. The CDR3 nucleotides are TGTGCCAGCAGCCAAGCAACAGCCAATGAGCAGTTCTTC.

The chain links TRBV15 to TRBJ2-7; D remains unclear. Trimming pared 0 bases from V and 2 bases from J, leaving 14 bases between. This CDR3 comprises 16 residues. Germline CDR1 is LNHNV and CDR2 is YYDKDF (reference sequence). The CDR3 here is CATSREAPLLTYEQYF. The CDR3, as DNA: TGTGCCACCAGCAGAGAGGCCCCCCTATTAACCTACGAGCAGTACTTC. The full variable domain, completed using reference TRBV15 and TRBJ2-7, is DAMVIQNPRYQVTQFGKPVTLSCSQTLNHNVMYWYQQKSSQAPKLLFHYYDKDFNNEADTPDNFQSRRPNTSFCFLDIRSPGLGDTAMYLCATSREAPLLTYEQYFGPGTRLTVT.

In this sample, this clone turned up many times. V is TRBV29-1 and J is TRBJ1-3; D remains unclear. This CDR3 comprises 14 residues. The germline V gene encodes CDR1 SQVTM and CDR2 ANQGSEA. Trimming took 3 bases from V and 0 from J, leaving 9 bases between them. CDR3 protein: CSVDIAGSGNTIYF. The CDR3, as DNA: TGCAGCGTTGATATCGCCGGCTCTGGAAACACCATATATTTT.

This clone was detected ten times or more. This CDR3 is CAWATGLSGANVLTF. The CDR3, as DNA: TGTGCCTGGGCGACAGGACTCTCTGGGGCCAACGTCCTGACTTTC. The chain couples TRBV30 to TRBJ2-6; maybe TRBD1 (6 bases). CDR1 and CDR2 from the germline V gene are GTSNPN and SVGIG (reference sequence). The V end lost 5 bases, the J end lost 0 bases, and 11 bases lay between the germline ends. The CDR3 is made up of 15 amino acids. The full variable domain, with the rest looked up from reference TRBV30 and TRBJ2-6, is SQTIHQWPATLVQPVGSPLSLECTVEGTSNPNLYWYRQAAGRGLQLLFYSVGIGQISSEVPQNLSASRPQDRQFILSSKKLLLSDSGFYLCAWATGLSGANVLTFGAGSRLTVL.

This clone has just a few counts. Its ends do not fully match the called genes, so a read error is possible. The chain couples TRBV28 to TRBJ2-5; unclear D gene. The CDR3 length is 15 residues. CDR1 and CDR2 from the germline V gene are MDHEN and SYDVKM. CDR3 nucleotide sequence: TGTTCCAGCAGTCCCCTGACGCGTACCGGCGAGACCCAGTACTTC. This encodes CSSSPLTRTGETQYF. Using reference TRBV28 and TRBJ2-5 for the parts outside the CDR3, the full variable domain is DVKVTQSSRYLVKRTGEKVFLECVQDMDHENMFWYRQDPGLGLRLIYFSYDVKMKEKGDIPEGYSVSREKKERFSLILESASTNQTSMYLCSSSPLTRTGETQYFGPGTRLLVL.

Regarding this clone: The junction differs from germline at one of its ends, possibly a read error. The same CDR3 also results from other DNA sequences found in this sample. The chain employs TRBV15 and TRBJ2-1; 7 nucleotides agree with TRBD2. The CDR3 runs 15 residues. From germline, CDR1 is LNHNV and CDR2 YYDKDF (reference sequence). The CDR3 loop is CATSRVSGIDNEQFF. CDR3 sequence (DNA): TGTGCAACCAGCAGAGTCAGCGGGATAGACAATGAGCAGTTCTTC. Filled out from reference TRBV15 and TRBJ2-1, the complete variable domain reads DAMVIQNPRYQVTQFGKPVTLSCSQTLNHNVMYWYQQKSSQAPKLLFHYYDKDFNNEADTPDNFQSRRPNTSFCFLDIRSPGLGDTAMYLCATSRVSGIDNEQFFGPGTRLTVL.